Listed below are T cell receptor beta chains from one sample, sequenced in a study of human T cells and chemical hapten exposure. From the RACE reads, TCRdb called clonotypes with MiXCR, one entry per CDR3 protein. The sample has 150,000 to 200,000 distinct CDR3 sequences, roughly 15% seen once. The material was whole blood, obtained in connection with sensitization to the hapten diphenylcyclopropenone (DPC). These receptors all come from a woman under 40 with alopecia areata. Some clones in this sample may be carry-over from other donors' samples. Both conserved end residues are part of each CDR3.

j_call v_call cdr3_aa
TRBJ2-2 TRBV28 CASSPGTGELFF
TRBJ2-3 TRBV4-1 CASSQDIRREDTQYF
TRBJ2-1 TRBV28 CASSFFSEQFF
TRBJ2-1 TRBV7-6 CASSSTVGAYNEQFF
TRBJ1-1 TRBV5-5 CASSPLRPENTEAFF
TRBJ2-7 TRBV5-1 CASSPLAQLASREQYF
TRBJ2-1 TRBV7-3 CASSLGGPHNEQFF
TRBJ1-6 TRBV4-1 CASSHPPGGHPDSPLHF
TRBJ1-1 TRBV7-3 CASSFTGGTEAFF
TRBJ1-1 TRBV6-6 CASSYGLLGTEAFF